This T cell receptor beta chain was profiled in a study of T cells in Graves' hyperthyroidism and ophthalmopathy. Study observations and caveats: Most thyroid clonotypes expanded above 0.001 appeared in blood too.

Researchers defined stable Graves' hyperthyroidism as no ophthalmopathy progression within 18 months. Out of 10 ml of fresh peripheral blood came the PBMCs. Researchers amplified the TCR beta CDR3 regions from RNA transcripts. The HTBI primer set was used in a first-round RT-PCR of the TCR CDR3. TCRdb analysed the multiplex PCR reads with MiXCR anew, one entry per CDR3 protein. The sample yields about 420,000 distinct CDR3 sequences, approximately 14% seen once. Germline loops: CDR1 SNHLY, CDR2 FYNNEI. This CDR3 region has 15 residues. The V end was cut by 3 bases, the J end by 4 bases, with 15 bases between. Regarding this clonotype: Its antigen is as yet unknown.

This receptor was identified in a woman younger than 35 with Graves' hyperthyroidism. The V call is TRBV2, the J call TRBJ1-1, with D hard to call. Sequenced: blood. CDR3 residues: CASSEANGVGTEAFF. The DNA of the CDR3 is TGTGCCAGCAGTGAGGCGAACGGGGTTGGCACTGAAGCTTTCTTT.